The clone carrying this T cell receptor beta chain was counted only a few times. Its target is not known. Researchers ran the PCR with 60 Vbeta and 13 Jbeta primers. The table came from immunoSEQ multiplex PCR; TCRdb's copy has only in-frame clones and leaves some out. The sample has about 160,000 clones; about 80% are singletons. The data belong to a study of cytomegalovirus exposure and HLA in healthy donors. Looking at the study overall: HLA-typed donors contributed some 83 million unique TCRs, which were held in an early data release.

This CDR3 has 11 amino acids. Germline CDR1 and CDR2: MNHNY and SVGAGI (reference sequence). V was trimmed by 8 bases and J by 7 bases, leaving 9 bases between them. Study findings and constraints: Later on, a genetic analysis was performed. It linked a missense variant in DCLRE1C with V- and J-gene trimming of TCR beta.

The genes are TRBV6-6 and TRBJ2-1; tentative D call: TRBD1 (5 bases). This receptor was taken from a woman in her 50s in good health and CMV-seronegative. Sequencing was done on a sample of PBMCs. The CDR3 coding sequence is TGTGCCAGCTCACAGGTAAATGAGCAGTTCTTC. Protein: CASSQVNEQFF.